This TCR beta chain comes out of a study of radiation and T cells in renal cell carcinoma. The time point was: blood 4 weeks post-SBRT, at nephrectomy. As for treatment: 15 Gy SBRT to primary tumor, nephrectomy 4 weeks later. CDR3 length equals 13 residues. Germline CDR1 is SGHDT and CDR2 is YYEEEE. Trimming removed 0 bases at V and 6 bases at J, with 10 bases between. Produced via immunoSEQ multiplex PCR; TCRdb's table is partial and in-frame only. The data show around 95,000 clones, 70% to 85% seen once. This TCR was sampled from a man in his sixties with renal cell carcinoma. This sample comprised blood, obtained from a patient whose treatment included radiotherapy and nephrectomy. J is TRBJ2-7 and V is TRBV5-6; D is perhaps TRBD2 (5 bases). The CDR3 protein is CASSLAVRAEQYF. For the CDR3, the DNA is TGTGCCAGCAGCTTGGCAGTGAGGGCCGAGCAGTACTTC.